Presented here are 32 T cell receptor beta chains from one specimen sequenced in a study of blood T cell repertoires in COVID-19. Method: immunoSEQ multiplex PCR; TCRdb's copy keeps in-frame clones and lacks some. The table lists over 150,000 clones, roughly 76% of them singletons, with around 12% in the top ten. Sequencing used peripheral blood. These receptors all stem from a woman of 80 years or more with COVID-19, enrolled during active disease.

This clone has only one observation. This chain joins TRBV2 and TRBJ2-1, with D tentatively TRBD2 (6 bases). The length of the CDR3 is 16 residues. V was pared by 8 bases and J by 7 bases, with 24 bases between. Germline V CDR1 and CDR2: SNHLY, FYNNEI. CDR3 amino acids: CASGGADPGDGNEQFF. Here the CDR3 DNA reads TGTGCCAGCGGAGGAGCAGACCCGGGGGATGGGAATGAGCAGTTCTTC.

V usage is TRBV7-8 and J usage is TRBJ1-2; 12 bases match TRBD1. With 2 bases clipped from V and 7 bases from J, the junction kept 14 bases outside the gene matches. The CDR3 has 18 amino acids. CDR1 is SGHVS and CDR2 is FQNEAQ in the germline V gene. For the CDR3, the DNA is TGTGCCAGCAGCTTATTGAATCAATGGGGACAGGGGGCCTCTGGCTACACCTTC. Residues: CASSLLNQWGQGASGYTF.

The CDR3 DNA follows: TGTGCCAGTAGGGGGACAGGGGGCGTCAATGGCTACACCTTC. The encoded protein is CASRGTGGVNGYTF. V is TRBV19 and J is TRBJ1-2, with 12 bases fitting TRBD1. With V trimmed by 6 bases and J by 6 bases, 5 bases remained unmatched. The CDR3 is 14 residues long. CDR1 and CDR2 (germline): LNHDA, SQIVND (reference sequence).

The chain has TRBV19 and TRBJ2-5; D might be TRBD2 (6 bases). From germline, CDR1 is LNHDA and CDR2 SQIVND (reference sequence). The V end lost 5 bases, the J end lost 5 bases, and 18 bases lay between the germline ends. The CDR3 is 15 residues long. The CDR3 reads CASSYRTGRSETQYF. For the CDR3, the DNA is TGTGCCAGTAGTTACCGGACCGGGAGAAGCGAGACCCAGTACTTC.

The chain uses TRBV2 and TRBJ2-7; 11 bases fit TRBD1. The junction had 6 bases not matched to a gene; V was cut back by 2 bases and J by 3 bases. The CDR3 has 16 residues. CDR1 and CDR2 from the germline V gene are SNHLY and FYNNEI. CDR3 bases: TGTGCCAGCAGTGAATTAGGCGGGACAGGGGGCTACGAGCAGTACTTC. Residues: CASSELGGTGGYEQYF.

The V and J genes are TRBV27 and TRBJ1-6, with D possibly TRBD1 on 6 matching bases. Germline V gene sequence: CDR1 MNHEY, CDR2 SMNVEV (reference sequence). The V and J ends lost 0 bases and 4 bases respectively, with 7 bases between them. The length of the CDR3 is 15 residues. CDR3 nucleotides: TGTGCCAGCAGTTTATCTGGACAGTATAATTCACCCCTCCACTTT. Translation gives CASSLSGQYNSPLHF.

The gene calls are TRBV5-4 and TRBJ2-4; D is perhaps TRBD1 (5 bases). This CDR3 region has 13 residues. Trimming cost V 4 bases and J 5 bases, with 10 bases left between them. Germline lookup yields CDR1 SGHNT and CDR2 YYREEE (reference sequence). CDR3: CASSKGLENIQYF. As DNA, the CDR3 is TGTGCCAGCAGCAAGGGGCTGGAAAACATTCAGTACTTC.

This rearrangement joins TRBV4-3 to TRBJ1-4; the match to TRBD1 covers 8 bases. The CDR3 extends over 16 amino acids. CDR1 LGHNA and CDR2 YSLEER come from the germline V gene. Trimming took 3 bases from V and 6 from J; bases not matched to a gene: 9. For the CDR3, the DNA is TGCGCCAGCAGCCACAGGGACAGGACAAAGGATGAAAAACTGTTTTTT. Protein: CASSHRDRTKDEKLFF.

The chain couples TRBV28 to TRBJ1-6; TRBD1 might be the D (5 bases). The germline V gene has CDR1 MDHEN and CDR2 SYDVKM. V gave up 2 bases and J gave up 5 bases, with 7 bases separating them. This CDR3 contains 14 residues. CDR3 sequence: CASSLRGNNSPLHF. CDR3 sequence (DNA): TGTGCCAGCAGTTTACGGGGGAATAATTCACCCCTCCACTTT.

This clone has more than one count but fewer than ten. The gene calls are TRBV6-4 and TRBJ1-1; 8 bases align to TRBD1. The CDR3 totals 13 residues. Trimming at V came to 5 bases and at J to 3 bases, leaving 2 bases not matched to a gene. Germline assignment: CDR1 MRHNA and CDR2 SNTAGT. Written as DNA, the CDR3 is TGTGCCAGCAGTTACAGGGGGGACACTGAAGCTTTCTTT. Residues: CASSYRGDTEAFF.

J is TRBJ1-2 and V is TRBV27; 11 nucleotides match TRBD1. CDR3 length: 14 residues. Trimming removed 5 bases from V and 5 bases from J; junction bases left unmatched: 4. Germline CDR1 reads MNHEY; CDR2 reads SMNVEV (reference sequence). This chain's CDR3 is CASSAGTGGYGYTF. The CDR3 nucleotides are TGTGCCAGCAGTGCAGGGACAGGGGGATATGGCTACACCTTC.

The DNA of the CDR3 is TGTGCCAGCAGTTACCGTACGAACACCGGGGAGCTGTTTTTT. Translation: CASSYRTNTGELFF. The chain recombines TRBV6-5 with TRBJ2-2; D remains unclear. The CDR3 loop spans 14 amino acids. V was clipped by 2 bases and J by 0 bases, with 4 bases between them. The V gene's germline CDR1 is MNHEY and CDR2 SVGAGI.

The chain recombines TRBV5-5 with TRBJ1-1, with TRBD1 matching over 7 bases. CDR1 is SGHKS, CDR2 YYEKEE, per germline (reference sequence). This CDR3 has 15 amino acids. Trimming removed 1 base from V and 4 bases from J; junction bases left unmatched: 7. As DNA, the CDR3 is TGTGCCAGCAGCTTGCGAGGGGGCCAGAGCACTGAAGCTTTCTTT. It codes for CASSLRGGQSTEAFF.

Points on this clone: The sample carries other DNA sequences with the same CDR3. The J gene is TRBJ1-6, the V gene TRBV30; D not certain. The CDR3 runs 15 residues. V gave up 1 base and J gave up 2 bases, with 9 bases separating them. Germline V CDR1 and CDR2: GTSNPN, SVGIG (reference sequence). The CDR3 region is CAWSGRVAYNSPLHF. DNA for the CDR3: TGTGCCTGGAGTGGGAGGGTGGCCTATAATTCACCCCTCCACTTT.

The chain is built from TRBV10-3 and TRBJ2-5; a weak D match, TRBD1 (5 bases). Trimming took 6 bases from V and 5 from J, leaving 19 bases between them. Per the germline V gene, CDR1 is ENHRY and CDR2 is SYGVKD. This CDR3 spans 15 amino acids. The CDR3 DNA reads as TGTGCCATCAGCCCAGGGTCCATTAAGAGGGAGACCCAGTACTTC. Protein: CAISPGSIKRETQYF.

This clone was observed a few times. The chain couples TRBV7-9 to TRBJ1-1; D remains ambiguous. This CDR3 has 16 amino acids. CDR1 is SEHNR and CDR2 is FQNEAQ in the germline V gene (reference sequence). Trimming shortened V by 4 bases and J by 1 base, and 16 bases separated the two germline ends. CDR3 DNA: TGTGCCAGCAGCTCTACACTAAAATCCTCGAACACTGAAGCTTTCTTT. Residues: CASSSTLKSSNTEAFF.

This chain connects TRBV15 to TRBJ1-2; 8 bases align to TRBD1. Per germline, CDR1 LNHNV and CDR2 YYDKDF (reference sequence). Germline trimming cut 0 bases from V and 6 bases from J; bases unmatched to any gene: 9. This CDR3 is built from 16 residues. CDR3: CATSREGWAGGDGYTF. Here the CDR3 DNA reads TGTGCCACCAGCAGAGAAGGTTGGGCAGGGGGCGATGGCTACACCTTC. Complete variable domain (other parts from reference TRBV15 and TRBJ1-2): DAMVIQNPRYQVTQFGKPVTLSCSQTLNHNVMYWYQQKSSQAPKLLFHYYDKDFNNEADTPDNFQSRRPNTSFCFLDIRSPGLGDTAMYLCATSREGWAGGDGYTFGSGTRLTVV.

On this clone: Other DNA sequences within the sample encode an identical CDR3. The V call is TRBV11-3, the J call TRBJ2-3; possible D gene TRBD1, 6 bases. This CDR3 spans 15 amino acids. The germline CDR1 and CDR2 sequences are SGHNT and YENEEA. V was pared by 3 bases and J by 1 base, with 11 bases between. CDR3 region: CASSLRAGGTDTQYF. For the CDR3, the DNA is TGTGCCAGCAGCTTGAGGGCAGGGGGCACAGATACGCAGTATTTT.

V usage is TRBV5-4 and J usage is TRBJ2-1; unclear D gene. Germline values: CDR1 SGHNT, CDR2 YYREEE (reference sequence). The CDR3 is made up of 15 amino acids. The germline V and J ends were trimmed by 0 bases and 2 bases, with 9 bases remaining between them. CDR3 sequence reads: CASSLGVPPYNEQFF. The DNA of the CDR3 is TGTGCCAGCAGCTTGGGCGTACCTCCCTACAATGAGCAGTTCTTC.

This chain uses TRBV21-1 with TRBJ2-1; the table's TRBD2 call for D was not verified on the DNA. TRBV21-1 is a recognized pseudogene. The CDR3 sequence is 17 residues long. As DNA, the CDR3 is TGTGCCAGCAGCAACGCTAGCGGGAAAATTTCCTACAATGAGCAGTTCTTC. This codes for CASSNASGKISYNEQFF.

The chain uses TRBV2 and TRBJ1-1, with D perhaps TRBD1 (6 bases). Germline CDR1 and CDR2: SNHLY and FYNNEI. There are 14 residues in the CDR3. Trimming removed 6 bases from V and 6 bases from J, with 17 bases in between. CDR3 region: CASSSQGARAEAFF. CDR3 nucleotide sequence: TGTGCCAGCAGCTCACAGGGTGCCAGGGCTGAAGCTTTCTTT.

The chain uses TRBV23-1 and TRBJ2-7, with TRBD1 matching over 10 bases. TRBV23-1 has ORF status, its function being uncertain. The CDR3 runs to 14 residues. With 4 bases clipped from V and 4 bases from J, the junction kept 4 bases outside the gene matches. The CDR3 DNA reads as TGCGCCAGCAGTCTGGGACAGGGGAAGTACGAGCAGTACTTC. Protein sequence: CASSLGQGKYEQYF.

The V and J genes are TRBV2 and TRBJ2-5; a weak D match, TRBD1 (6 bases). V was shortened by 4 bases and J by 5 bases, with 11 bases between the two germline ends. Looked up from germline, CDR1 is SNHLY and CDR2 is FYNNEI. The CDR3 has 13 amino acids. Here the CDR3 DNA reads TGTGCCAGCAGTGCGGGAACAGGGGAGACCCAGTACTTC. Translating it yields CASSAGTGETQYF.

This clone was found a few times. The chain combines TRBV27 with TRBJ2-7, with TRBD2 matching over 12 bases. The CDR3 has 16 amino acids. Germline CDR1 reads MNHEY; CDR2 reads SMNVEV (reference sequence). Unmatched junction bases numbered 5, after V lost 2 bases and J lost 3 bases. This CDR3 reads CASSLGPGLAGYEQYF. The CDR3 nucleotides are TGTGCCAGCAGTTTAGGTCCGGGACTAGCGGGCTACGAGCAGTACTTC.

The CDR3 reads CASSPSTNTGELFF. The CDR3 coding sequence is TGTGCCAGCAGCCCGAGCACGAACACCGGGGAGCTGTTTTTT. V usage is TRBV9 and J usage is TRBJ2-2; D call uncertain. Between the trimmed V and J ends, which lost 4 bases and 0 bases, there was a span of 7 bases. Germline V gives CDR1 SGDLS, CDR2 YYNGEE. This CDR3 has 14 amino acids.

The chain is built from TRBV4-2 and TRBJ1-4, with 11 bases matching TRBD1. Trimming at V came to 3 bases and at J to 6 bases, leaving 3 bases not matched to a gene. There are 15 residues in the CDR3. Germline V gives CDR1 LGHNA, CDR2 YNFKEQ. CDR3 nucleotides: TGTGCCAGCAGCCAGTCGGGACAGGGGGATGAAAAACTGTTTTTT. The encoded protein is CASSQSGQGDEKLFF.

The rearrangement uses TRBV7-2 and TRBJ1-6, with a tentative D call TRBD1 (6 bases). CDR3 length: 16 amino acids. V was clipped by 7 bases and J by 0 bases, with 13 bases between them. Per germline, CDR1 SGHTA and CDR2 FQGNSA. The CDR3, as DNA: TGTGCCAGCAACCTGGACAGTGGCTCCTATAATTCACCCCTCCACTTT. It encodes CASNLDSGSYNSPLHF.

Points on this clone: One end of the junction is discordant with germline, which a read error may explain. The rearrangement joins TRBV7-9 to TRBJ1-2; the D is unclear. The CDR3 runs 16 residues. Germline-derived CDR1 and CDR2 are SEHNR and FQNEAQ (reference sequence). The CDR3 loop reads CASTLGHIETNYGYTF. The CDR3 nucleotides are TGTGCCAGCACCTTAGGGCACATCGAAACTAACTATGGCTACACCTTC. Using reference TRBV7-9 and TRBJ1-2 for the parts outside the CDR3, the full variable domain is DTGVSQNPRHKITKRGQNVTFRCDPISEHNRLYWYRQTLGQGPEFLTYFQNEAQLEKSRLLSDRFSAERPKGSFSTLEIQRTEQGDSAMYLCASTLGHIETNYGYTFGSGTRLTVV.

This clone was counted between two and nine times. The J gene is TRBJ1-1, the V gene TRBV5-5, with unresolved D. The CDR3 length is 15 residues. V dropped 4 bases and J dropped 2 bases, with 15 bases sitting between them. Germline CDR1 and CDR2: SGHKS and YYEKEE (reference sequence). The chain's CDR3 is CASSPGRRRNTEAFF. DNA of the CDR3: TGTGCCAGCAGCCCTGGGAGACGGCGAAACACTGAAGCTTTCTTT.

The rearrangement uses TRBV4-1 and TRBJ1-1, with 7 bases aligning to TRBD1. CDR1 MGHRA and CDR2 YSYEKL come from the germline V gene. With V trimmed by 5 bases and J by 0 bases, 0 bases remained unmatched. The CDR3 totals 13 residues. The CDR3 DNA is TGCGCCAGCAGCGACAGGGTGAACACTGAAGCTTTCTTT. Residues: CASSDRVNTEAFF.

V usage is TRBV3-1 (or the pseudogene TRBV3-2) and J usage is TRBJ2-3, with a tentative D call TRBD1 (6 bases). CDR1 LGHDT and CDR2 YNNKEL come from the germline V gene (reference sequence). The CDR3 loop spans 15 amino acids. Deletions cut 2 bases from V and 10 bases from J, with 19 bases between. This CDR3 reads CASSQQGGGGRAQYF. The CDR3 DNA sequence: TGTGCCAGCAGCCAACAAGGTGGGGGCGGACGGGCGCAGTATTTT.

The J gene is TRBJ2-1, the V gene TRBV16; 8 bases are a match to TRBD2. This CDR3 region has 17 residues. J was trimmed by 1 base and V by 0 bases; bases with no gene match: 5. Germline assignment: CDR1 KGHSY and CDR2 FQNENV. The CDR3 reads CASSQSLGRASYNEQFF. The DNA of the CDR3 is TGTGCCAGCAGCCAATCGCTCGGGAGGGCTTCCTACAATGAGCAGTTCTTC.